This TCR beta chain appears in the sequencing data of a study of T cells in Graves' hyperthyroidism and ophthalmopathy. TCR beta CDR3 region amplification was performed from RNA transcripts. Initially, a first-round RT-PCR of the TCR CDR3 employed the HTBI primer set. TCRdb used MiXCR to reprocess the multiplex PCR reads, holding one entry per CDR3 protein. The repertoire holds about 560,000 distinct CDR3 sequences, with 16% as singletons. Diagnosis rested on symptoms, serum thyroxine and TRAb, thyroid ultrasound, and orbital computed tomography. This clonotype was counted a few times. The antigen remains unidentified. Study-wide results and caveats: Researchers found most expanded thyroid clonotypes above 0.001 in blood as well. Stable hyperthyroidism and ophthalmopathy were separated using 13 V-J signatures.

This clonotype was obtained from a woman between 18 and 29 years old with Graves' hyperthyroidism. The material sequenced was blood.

The CDR3 sequence: CASSSSLDRGLGYTF. As DNA, the CDR3 is TGTGCCAGCAGTTCCTCCTTGGACAGGGGGCTTGGCTACACCTTC. This chain uses TRBV28 with TRBJ1-2, with TRBD1 matching 11 bases. CDR3 length: 15 residues. The V gene's germline CDR1 is MDHEN and CDR2 SYDVKM. The J segment lost 7 bases and the V segment lost 4 bases, leaving 8 bases of the junction unmatched.